This TCR beta chain was captured in a study of cytomegalovirus exposure and HLA in healthy donors. Study-level results: Testing in vitro showed three CMV-associated chains specific for CMV antigens.

A remark on this clone: Its antigen is not known.

This PCR relied on a set of 60 Vbeta primers and 13 Jbeta primers. Only in-frame clones appear in the TCRdb table, and some are missing; sequencing was by immunoSEQ multiplex PCR. Recorded for this sample: about 140,000 clones. The trim removed 6 bases at V and 0 bases at J, leaving 8 bases unmatched. This CDR3 has 17 amino acids. CDR1 is MNHGY, CDR2 SVAAGI, per germline. The TCR originated in a woman aged 18-29 years in good health and CMV-seronegative. V gene TRBV6-9 combines with J gene TRBJ1-5; 10 nucleotides match TRBD1. Sequencing used PBMCs. CDR3: CASSRQGAHYSNQPQHF. The CDR3 DNA reads TGTGCCAGCAGCAGACAGGGGGCACATTATAGCAATCAGCCCCAGCATTTT.